This T cell receptor (beta chain) was profiled in a study of blood T cell repertoires in COVID-19. With 6 bases clipped from V and 4 bases from J, the junction kept 10 bases outside the gene matches. In germline, CDR1 is LGHNA, CDR2 YSLEER. This CDR3 contains 16 residues. Followed longitudinally, the Seattle patients had been enrolled during active infection. In the study's own analysis: Estimation of nucleated cell counts was performed using reference gene primer amplification. Sequencing used immunoSEQ multiplex PCR; TCRdb keeps in-frame clones, though not all of them. The V and J calls and clone size come from that table; D and trimming were worked out from the DNA. Of under 95,000 clones in the sample, approximately 85% were seen once.

Source material: peripheral blood. This clonotype was sampled from a man aged 45-60 years with COVID-19, enrolled during active disease. V is TRBV4-3 and J is TRBJ2-1; 9 bases align to TRBD2. The CDR3 loop is CASSERAGGLYNEQFF. The CDR3 region has the DNA TGCGCCAGCAGTGAGCGGGCGGGAGGGCTTTACAATGAGCAGTTCTTC.